This is a list of T cell receptor beta chains from one sample in a study of T cell responses to AZD1222 COVID-19 vaccine. The data were produced by immunoSEQ multiplex PCR, yet TCRdb's version contains in-frame clones alone and is incomplete. The data show about 90,000 clones, roughly 90% seen once. The sequenced sample was peripheral blood, obtained 28 days after the second AZD1222 dose. The receptors derive from an adult who received the AZD1222 COVID-19 vaccine. The CDR3 runs from the conserved cysteine through the conserved F or W. Each record gives: V gene, clone size, J gene, D gene, CDR3 DNA, CDR3 protein. D genes are given only for firm matches. Clone size, where shown, is once, few, many, or a class for clones that have expanded.

TRBV11-3	NA	TRBJ2-2	NA	TGTGCCAGCAGCTTAGCTGCGAACACCGGGGAGCTGTTTTTT	CASSLAANTGELFF
TRBV6-5	NA	TRBJ1-1	NA	TGTGCCAGCACGGCACAGCTGAACACTGAAGCTTTCTTT	CASTAQLNTEAFF
TRBV4-1	NA	TRBJ2-1	NA	TGCGCCAGCAGCCAGGCATCGGGGTCTTCCTACAATGAGCAGTTCTTC	CASSQASGSSYNEQFF
TRBV11-3	NA	TRBJ1-1	NA	TGTGCCAGCAGCTCCAACCATGGCACTGAAGCTTTCTTT	CASSSNHGTEAFF
TRBV5-6	NA	TRBJ1-4	NA	TGTGCCAGCAGCCCGGGGGGCAGGGGACGTGAAAAACTGTTTTTT	CASSPGGRGREKLFF
TRBV16	once	TRBJ1-1	NA	TGTGCCAGCAGCCAATTGATTGGGGCGGGGGCCACTGAAGCTTTCTTT	CASSQLIGAGATEAFF
TRBV28	once	TRBJ2-7	NA	TGTGCCAGCAGTTTATTCTCCTACGAGCAGTACTTC	CASSLFSYEQYF
TRBV6-1	NA	TRBJ2-3	NA	TGTGCCAGCAGTGAAGATAGGGACTCGAATACGCAGTATTTT	CASSEDRDSNTQYF
TRBV6-1	once	TRBJ1-3	NA	TGTGCCAGCAGTAGAACCGCCGTCTCTGGAAACACCATATATTTT	CASSRTAVSGNTIYF
TRBV28	NA	TRBJ1-2	NA	TGTGCCAGCAGTTTTGGCGTAGACTATGGCTACACCTTC	CASSFGVDYGYTF
TRBV18	NA	TRBJ1-2	TRBD1	TGTGCCAGCTCCTCGACAGGGGGCGCGAGGGGCTATGGCTACACCTTC	CASSSTGGARGYGYTF